The 16 T cell receptor beta chains below come from one sample, sequenced in a study of T-cell memory formation after mild COVID-19. Via MiXCR, TCRdb re-called the 5' RACE reads, giving one row per CDR3 protein. The table records roughly 160,000 distinct CDR3 sequences, 10% to 15% of them present only once. The sequencing sample was made of PBMCs or a T cell subset sorted from them (not recorded which). The receptors come from a man aged 18 to 35 who had mild COVID-19 (a few samples of this study predate the infection). Cell type and time point are not known.

Ten or more counts support this clonotype. The chain uses TRBV7-8 and TRBJ2-5; TRBD2 agrees at 11 bases. Trimming at V came to 5 bases and at J to 5 bases, leaving 7 bases not matched to a gene. Germline V gene sequence: CDR1 SGHVS, CDR2 FQNEAQ. The length of the CDR3 is 15 residues. The CDR3 sequence is CASSRPTSGVETQYF. CDR3 sequence (DNA): TGTGCCAGCAGCCGCCCGACTAGCGGGGTGGAGACCCAGTACTTC.

The chain is built from TRBV20-1 and TRBJ2-1; unclear D gene. V dropped 5 bases and J dropped 3 bases, with 5 bases sitting between them. Germline loops: CDR1 DFQATT, CDR2 SNEGSKA (reference sequence). The CDR3 runs to 11 residues. CDR3 DNA sequence: TGCAGTGCTCAAGTCTACAATGAGCAGTTCTTC. Protein product: CSAQVYNEQFF.

The chain has TRBV7-2 and TRBJ2-3; D not resolved. V gave up 4 bases and J gave up 0 bases, with 8 bases separating them. From germline, CDR1 is SGHTA and CDR2 FQGNSA. This CDR3 spans 14 amino acids. The CDR3 is CASSSGYSTDTQYF. The DNA of the CDR3 is TGTGCCAGCAGCTCAGGATACAGCACAGATACGCAGTATTTT.

The chain recombines TRBV7-9 with TRBJ2-2, with TRBD2 matching 10 bases. The J segment lost 0 bases and the V segment lost 2 bases, leaving 0 bases of the junction unmatched. CDR3 size: 16 residues. Germline-derived CDR1 and CDR2 are SEHNR and FQNEAQ (reference sequence). The CDR3 sequence is CASSLSGGANTGELFF. CDR3 nucleotides: TGTGCCAGCAGCTTAAGCGGGGGGGCGAACACCGGGGAGCTGTTTTTT.

V gene TRBV7-3 combines with J gene TRBJ2-3; TRBD2 matches at 9 bases. The CDR3 totals 16 residues. Germline CDR1 SGHTA, CDR2 FQGTGA. V gave up 1 base and J gave up 4 bases; unmatched junction bases: 6. CDR3 bases: TGTGCCAGCAGCTTAAGCGGGGGGGCCTTTGCAGATACGCAGTATTTT. Amino acids: CASSLSGGAFADTQYF.

The chain uses TRBV30 and TRBJ2-3; TRBD2 matches at 9 bases. Per germline, CDR1 GTSNPN and CDR2 SVGIG (reference sequence). V trimming: 1 base; J trimming: 9 bases; junction bases outside the gene matches: 8. The CDR3 is made up of 14 amino acids. CDR3 sequence reads: CAWSGGGGADTQYF. The CDR3 nucleotides are TGTGCCTGGAGTGGTGGCGGGGGGGCCGACACGCAGTATTTT.

This clonotype has at least ten counts. This rearrangement joins TRBV6-2 or TRBV6-3 to TRBJ2-5, with 12 bases that match TRBD2. This CDR3 region has 16 residues. Per germline, CDR1 MNHEY and CDR2 SVGEGT. Trimming removed 5 bases from V and 5 bases from J; junction bases left unmatched: 9. The CDR3 is CASSPRTSGVQETQYF. The CDR3 coding sequence is TGTGCCAGCAGTCCCCGGACTAGCGGGGTCCAGGAGACCCAGTACTTC.

This clonotype was detected a few times. The chain joins TRBV10-3 to TRBJ1-2; unclear D gene. The germline V gene encodes CDR1 ENHRY and CDR2 SYGVKD. Trimming removed 0 bases from V and 7 bases from J, with 12 bases in between. CDR3 size: 14 residues. CDR3 sequence reads: CAISESWTVIGYTF. The CDR3 DNA reads TGTGCCATCAGTGAGTCTTGGACGGTCATTGGCTACACCTTC.

The V call is TRBV7-9, the J call TRBJ2-3; D possibly matches TRBD1 or TRBD2 (5 bases each). Germline V gives CDR1 SEHNR, CDR2 FQNEAQ (reference sequence). V was shortened by 5 bases and J by 0 bases, with 12 bases between the two germline ends. There are 15 residues in the CDR3. CDR3 protein: CASSAPGTSTDTQYF. CDR3 nucleotide sequence: TGTGCCAGCAGCGCCCCGGGGACCAGCACAGATACGCAGTATTTT.

The genes are TRBV12-3 or TRBV12-4 and TRBJ2-5; 10 positions agree with TRBD1. V was pared by 8 bases and J by 5 bases, with 8 bases of the junction left unmatched. The CDR3 is 14 residues long. CDR3 nucleotides: TGTGCCAGCTCCGGGACAGGGGATCAGGAGACCCAGTACTTC. The encoded protein is CASSGTGDQETQYF.

This clonotype was observed a few times. The CDR3 loop is CASRLDRFTETQYF. Here the CDR3 DNA reads TGTGCCAGCAGGCTCGACAGGTTCACAGAGACCCAGTACTTC. The V and J genes are TRBV2 and TRBJ2-5; D is possibly TRBD1 (6 bases). Trimming took 6 bases from V and 4 from J, leaving 15 bases between them. Germline loops: CDR1 SNHLY, CDR2 FYNNEI. The CDR3 length is 14 residues.

The chain links TRBV6-2 or TRBV6-3 to TRBJ2-2, with D maybe TRBD1 (5 bases). The CDR3 length is 13 residues. V lost 6 bases, J lost 1 base, and 6 bases lay in between. From germline, CDR1 is MNHEY and CDR2 SVGEGT. The CDR3 region is CASSQGNTGELFF. The CDR3 DNA reads TGTGCCAGCAGCCAGGGGAACACCGGGGAGCTGTTTTTT.

This clonotype was found a few times. The chain is built from TRBV23-1 and TRBJ2-7, with 9 bases identical to TRBD2. TRBV23-1 falls under the ORF class, with uncertain function. The CDR3 consists of 17 residues. After removal of 0 bases from V and 4 bases from J, the junction contained 10 bases not matched to a gene. The CDR3 loop is CASSQSSLRGGPYEQYF. As DNA, the CDR3 is TGCGCCAGCAGTCAATCCTCCTTGCGGGGGGGCCCATACGAGCAGTACTTC.

This clonotype occurred a few times. V and J are TRBV29-1 and TRBJ2-3; TRBD1 might be the D (6 bases). V was trimmed by 4 bases and J by 4 bases, leaving 24 bases between them. The CDR3 has 17 residues. CDR1 is SQVTM and CDR2 is ANQGSEA in the germline V gene. CDR3 bases: TGCAGCGTTGCCAGAAGTATGGACAGTATTTATTCAGATACGCAGTATTTT. The encoded protein is CSVARSMDSIYSDTQYF.

This clonotype was seen only a few times. CDR3 in DNA: TGCAGTGCTAGCGGAGGTCCGAGCTCTGGGGCCAACGTCCTGACTTTC. It specifies CSASGGPSSGANVLTF. This chain uses TRBV20-1 with TRBJ2-6; possible D gene TRBD2, 5 bases. V lost 3 bases and J lost 0, with 12 bases in between. The CDR3 extends over 16 amino acids. In germline, CDR1 is DFQATT, CDR2 SNEGSKA (reference sequence).

This clonotype was counted only a few times. The CDR3 DNA follows: TGTGCCAGTAGCAGGCGGGGACAGGGGATCCCTGAAGCTTTCTTT. Amino acids: CASSRRGQGIPEAFF. This chain connects TRBV19 to TRBJ1-1, with 10 bases that match TRBD1. The length of the CDR3 is 15 residues. Germline V lookup: CDR1 LNHDA, CDR2 SQIVND (reference sequence). Unmatched junction bases numbered 10, after V lost 6 bases and J lost 6 bases. Together with reference TRBV19 and TRBJ1-1, the CDR3 gives the full variable domain: DGGITQSPKYLFRKEGQNVTLSCEQNLNHDAMYWYRQDPGQGLRLIYYSQIVNDFQKGDIAEGYSVSREKKESFPLTVTSAQKNPTAFYLCASSRRGQGIPEAFFGQGTRLTVV.